This is a list of T cell receptor beta chains from one sample in a study of blood T cell repertoires in COVID-19. Measured with immunoSEQ multiplex PCR; TCRdb has only the in-frame clones, and not every one. Among about 65,000 clones listed, approximately 93% were seen once. Material: peripheral blood. These receptors were taken from a man aged 65 to 79 with active COVID-19. Each CDR3 is given with its conserved first and last residue. The D gene is left open where the match is weak. Only some rows state a clone size, as once, few, many or a class for expanded clones.

J gene,D gene,clone size,V gene,CDR3 DNA,CDR3 protein
TRBJ2-4,TRBD1,once,TRBV25-1,TGTGCCAGCAGTGTGTACAGGGGGGACAAAAACATTCAGTACTTC,CASSVYRGDKNIQYF
TRBJ1-2,TRBD1,-,TRBV2,TGTGCCAGCAGTGGCACAGGGGGCCGTAATGGCTACACCTTC,CASSGTGGRNGYTF
TRBJ2-3,TRBD2,-,TRBV2,TGTGCCAGCATTGGGACTAGAAGTGATACGCAGTATTTT,CASIGTRSDTQYF
TRBJ2-5,TRBD2,-,TRBV6-1,TGTGCCAGCAGTGTGGGACTAGCGGGGGGACAAGAGACCCAGTACTTC,CASSVGLAGGQETQYF
TRBJ1-1,-,-,TRBV2,TGTGCCAGCAGTGAGAACGGGAACACTGAAGCTTTCTTT,CASSENGNTEAFF
TRBJ1-5,TRBD1,few,TRBV18,TGTGCCAGCTCACCAGGGACAGGGGGCTCATTTCCCCAGCATTTT,CASSPGTGGSFPQHF
TRBJ1-2,TRBD1,-,TRBV6-5,TGTGCCAGCAGGGAGACAGGGATTATAAACTATGGCTACACCTTC,CASRETGIINYGYTF
TRBJ1-3,-,few,TRBV19,TGTGCCACCTCACAGGTTTCTGGAAACACCATATATTTT,CATSQVSGNTIYF
TRBJ1-5,-,-,TRBV19,TGTGCCAGTACCTCGGCGGCAGATAGCAATCAGCCCCAGCATTTT,CASTSAADSNQPQHF
TRBJ2-5,TRBD1,-,TRBV2,TGTGCCAGTATCACAGGGGTCCAAGAGACCCAGTACTTC,CASITGVQETQYF
TRBJ2-5,-,-,TRBV4-2,TGTGCCAGCAGCCAAGTTGAGTGGGAGACCCAGTACTTC,CASSQVEWETQYF
TRBJ1-6,-,-,TRBV13,TGTGCCAGCCCGATAGGTAGGGAGAGGTTTAGTTCACCCCTCCACTTT,CASPIGRERFSSPLHF
TRBJ2-1,TRBD2,-,TRBV3-1/TRBV3-2,TGTGCCAGCAGCCAGCGGACTAGCGGGGGGCTTTGCTCCTACAATGAGCAGTTCTTC,CASSQRTSGGLCSYNEQFF